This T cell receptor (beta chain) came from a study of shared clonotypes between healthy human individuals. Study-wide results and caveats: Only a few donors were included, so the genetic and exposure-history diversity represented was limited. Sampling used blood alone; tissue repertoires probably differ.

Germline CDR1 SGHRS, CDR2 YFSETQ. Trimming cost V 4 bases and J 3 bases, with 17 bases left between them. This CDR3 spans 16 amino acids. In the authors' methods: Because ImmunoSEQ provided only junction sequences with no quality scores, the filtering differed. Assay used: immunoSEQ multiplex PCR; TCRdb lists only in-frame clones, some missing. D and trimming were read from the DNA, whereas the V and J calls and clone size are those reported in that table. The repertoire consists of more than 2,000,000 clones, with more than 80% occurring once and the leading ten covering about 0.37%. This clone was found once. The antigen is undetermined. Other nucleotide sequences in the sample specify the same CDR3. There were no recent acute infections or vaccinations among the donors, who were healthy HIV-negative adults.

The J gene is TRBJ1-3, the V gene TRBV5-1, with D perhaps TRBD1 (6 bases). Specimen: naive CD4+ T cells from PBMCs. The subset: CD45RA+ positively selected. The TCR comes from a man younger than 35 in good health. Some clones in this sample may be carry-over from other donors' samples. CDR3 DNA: TGCGCCAGCAGCCCCGCACCGGGGGCAGGTGGAAACACCATATATTTT. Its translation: CASSPAPGAGGNTIYF.